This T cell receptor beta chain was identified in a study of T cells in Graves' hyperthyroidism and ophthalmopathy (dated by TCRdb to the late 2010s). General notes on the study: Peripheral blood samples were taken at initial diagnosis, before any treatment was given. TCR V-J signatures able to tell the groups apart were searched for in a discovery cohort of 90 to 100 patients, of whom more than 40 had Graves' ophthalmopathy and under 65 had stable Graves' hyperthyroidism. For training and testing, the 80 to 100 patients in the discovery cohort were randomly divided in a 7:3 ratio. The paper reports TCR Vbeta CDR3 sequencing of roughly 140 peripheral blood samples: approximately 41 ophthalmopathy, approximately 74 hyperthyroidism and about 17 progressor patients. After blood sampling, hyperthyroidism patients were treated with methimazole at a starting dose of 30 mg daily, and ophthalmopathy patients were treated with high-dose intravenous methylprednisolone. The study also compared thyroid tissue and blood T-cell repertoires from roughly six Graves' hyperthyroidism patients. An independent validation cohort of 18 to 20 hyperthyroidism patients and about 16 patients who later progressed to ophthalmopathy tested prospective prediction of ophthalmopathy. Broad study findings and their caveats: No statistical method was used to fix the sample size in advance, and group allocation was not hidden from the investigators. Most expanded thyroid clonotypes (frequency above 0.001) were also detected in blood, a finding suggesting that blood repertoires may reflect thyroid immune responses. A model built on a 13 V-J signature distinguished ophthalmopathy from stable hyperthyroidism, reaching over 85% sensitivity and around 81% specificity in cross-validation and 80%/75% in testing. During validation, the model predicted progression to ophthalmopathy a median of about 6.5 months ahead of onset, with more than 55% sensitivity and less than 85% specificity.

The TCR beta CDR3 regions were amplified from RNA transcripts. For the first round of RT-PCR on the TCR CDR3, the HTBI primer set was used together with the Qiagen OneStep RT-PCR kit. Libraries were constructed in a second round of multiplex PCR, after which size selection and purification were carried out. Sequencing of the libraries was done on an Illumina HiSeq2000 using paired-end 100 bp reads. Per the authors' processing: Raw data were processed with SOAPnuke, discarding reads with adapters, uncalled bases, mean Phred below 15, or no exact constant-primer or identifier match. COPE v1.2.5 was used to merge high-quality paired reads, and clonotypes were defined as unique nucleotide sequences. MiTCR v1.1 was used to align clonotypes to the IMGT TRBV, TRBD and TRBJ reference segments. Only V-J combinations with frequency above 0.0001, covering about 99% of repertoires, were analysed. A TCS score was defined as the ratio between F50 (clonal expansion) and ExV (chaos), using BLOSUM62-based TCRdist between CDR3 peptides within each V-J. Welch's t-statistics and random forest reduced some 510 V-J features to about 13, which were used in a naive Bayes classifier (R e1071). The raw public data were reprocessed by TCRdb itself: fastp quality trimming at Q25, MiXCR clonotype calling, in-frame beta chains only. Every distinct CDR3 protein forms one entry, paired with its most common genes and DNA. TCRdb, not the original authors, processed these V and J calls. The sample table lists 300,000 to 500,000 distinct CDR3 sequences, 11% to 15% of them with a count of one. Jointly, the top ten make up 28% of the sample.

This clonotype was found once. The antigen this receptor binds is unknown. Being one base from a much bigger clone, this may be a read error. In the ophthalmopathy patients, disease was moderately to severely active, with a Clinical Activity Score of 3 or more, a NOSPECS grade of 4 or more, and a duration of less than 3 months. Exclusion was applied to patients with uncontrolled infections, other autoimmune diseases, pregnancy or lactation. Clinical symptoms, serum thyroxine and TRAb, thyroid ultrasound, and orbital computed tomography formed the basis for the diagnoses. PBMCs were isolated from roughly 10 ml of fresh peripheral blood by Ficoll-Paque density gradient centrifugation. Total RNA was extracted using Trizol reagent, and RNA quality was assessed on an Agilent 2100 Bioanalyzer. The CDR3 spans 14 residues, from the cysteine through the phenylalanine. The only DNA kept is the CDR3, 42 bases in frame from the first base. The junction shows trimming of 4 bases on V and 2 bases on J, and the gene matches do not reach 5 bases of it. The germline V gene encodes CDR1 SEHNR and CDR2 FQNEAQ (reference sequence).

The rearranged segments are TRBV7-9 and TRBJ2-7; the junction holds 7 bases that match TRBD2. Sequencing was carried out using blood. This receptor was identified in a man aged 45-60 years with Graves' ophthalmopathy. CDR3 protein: CASSWGGEAYEQYF. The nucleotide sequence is TGTGCCAGCAGCTGGGGGGGGGAAGCCTACGAGCAGTACTTC.